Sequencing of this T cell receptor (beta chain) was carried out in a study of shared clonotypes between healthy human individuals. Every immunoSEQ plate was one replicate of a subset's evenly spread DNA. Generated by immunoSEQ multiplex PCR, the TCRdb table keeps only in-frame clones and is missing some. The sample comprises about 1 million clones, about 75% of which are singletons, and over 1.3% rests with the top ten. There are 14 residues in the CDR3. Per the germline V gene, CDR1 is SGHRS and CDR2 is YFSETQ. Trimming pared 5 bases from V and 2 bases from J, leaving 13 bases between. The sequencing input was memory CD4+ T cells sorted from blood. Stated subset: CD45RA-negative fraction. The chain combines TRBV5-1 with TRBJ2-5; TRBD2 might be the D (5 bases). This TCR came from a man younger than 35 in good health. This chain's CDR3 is CASRLGGSQETQYF. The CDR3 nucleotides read TGCGCCAGCAGGCTAGGAGGATCACAAGAGACCCAGTACTTC.